This T cell receptor (beta chain) emerged from a study of OX40 agonist ivuxolimab in advanced cancers. Study in general: Dosing consisted of intravenous ivuxolimab at 0.01 to 10 mg/kg every 2 weeks. The group had a mean age of about 65 years, ranged from about 20 to 90, and was roughly 80% male.

The repertoire was sequenced with immunoSEQ multiplex PCR; TCRdb's copy has only in-frame clones and lacks some. The repertoire includes about 93,000 clones, 90% to 95% of them detected once, and 2% to 3% sits in the top ten. Germline assignment: CDR1 SQVTM and CDR2 ANQGSEA. Germline trimming cut 4 bases from V and 6 bases from J; bases unmatched to any gene: 2. The CDR3 consists of 12 residues. The chain uses TRBV29-1 and TRBJ2-2, with 7 bases that match TRBD1. Sequenced material: CD4+ or CD8+ T cells sorted from blood, taken in a trial of the OX40 agonist ivuxolimab. The TCR originated in an adult with an advanced solid tumor such as melanoma, head and neck, liver or kidney cancer. CDR3 in amino acids: CSVVGGPGELFF. Here the CDR3 DNA reads TGCAGCGTTGTAGGGGGCCCCGGGGAGCTGTTTTTT.